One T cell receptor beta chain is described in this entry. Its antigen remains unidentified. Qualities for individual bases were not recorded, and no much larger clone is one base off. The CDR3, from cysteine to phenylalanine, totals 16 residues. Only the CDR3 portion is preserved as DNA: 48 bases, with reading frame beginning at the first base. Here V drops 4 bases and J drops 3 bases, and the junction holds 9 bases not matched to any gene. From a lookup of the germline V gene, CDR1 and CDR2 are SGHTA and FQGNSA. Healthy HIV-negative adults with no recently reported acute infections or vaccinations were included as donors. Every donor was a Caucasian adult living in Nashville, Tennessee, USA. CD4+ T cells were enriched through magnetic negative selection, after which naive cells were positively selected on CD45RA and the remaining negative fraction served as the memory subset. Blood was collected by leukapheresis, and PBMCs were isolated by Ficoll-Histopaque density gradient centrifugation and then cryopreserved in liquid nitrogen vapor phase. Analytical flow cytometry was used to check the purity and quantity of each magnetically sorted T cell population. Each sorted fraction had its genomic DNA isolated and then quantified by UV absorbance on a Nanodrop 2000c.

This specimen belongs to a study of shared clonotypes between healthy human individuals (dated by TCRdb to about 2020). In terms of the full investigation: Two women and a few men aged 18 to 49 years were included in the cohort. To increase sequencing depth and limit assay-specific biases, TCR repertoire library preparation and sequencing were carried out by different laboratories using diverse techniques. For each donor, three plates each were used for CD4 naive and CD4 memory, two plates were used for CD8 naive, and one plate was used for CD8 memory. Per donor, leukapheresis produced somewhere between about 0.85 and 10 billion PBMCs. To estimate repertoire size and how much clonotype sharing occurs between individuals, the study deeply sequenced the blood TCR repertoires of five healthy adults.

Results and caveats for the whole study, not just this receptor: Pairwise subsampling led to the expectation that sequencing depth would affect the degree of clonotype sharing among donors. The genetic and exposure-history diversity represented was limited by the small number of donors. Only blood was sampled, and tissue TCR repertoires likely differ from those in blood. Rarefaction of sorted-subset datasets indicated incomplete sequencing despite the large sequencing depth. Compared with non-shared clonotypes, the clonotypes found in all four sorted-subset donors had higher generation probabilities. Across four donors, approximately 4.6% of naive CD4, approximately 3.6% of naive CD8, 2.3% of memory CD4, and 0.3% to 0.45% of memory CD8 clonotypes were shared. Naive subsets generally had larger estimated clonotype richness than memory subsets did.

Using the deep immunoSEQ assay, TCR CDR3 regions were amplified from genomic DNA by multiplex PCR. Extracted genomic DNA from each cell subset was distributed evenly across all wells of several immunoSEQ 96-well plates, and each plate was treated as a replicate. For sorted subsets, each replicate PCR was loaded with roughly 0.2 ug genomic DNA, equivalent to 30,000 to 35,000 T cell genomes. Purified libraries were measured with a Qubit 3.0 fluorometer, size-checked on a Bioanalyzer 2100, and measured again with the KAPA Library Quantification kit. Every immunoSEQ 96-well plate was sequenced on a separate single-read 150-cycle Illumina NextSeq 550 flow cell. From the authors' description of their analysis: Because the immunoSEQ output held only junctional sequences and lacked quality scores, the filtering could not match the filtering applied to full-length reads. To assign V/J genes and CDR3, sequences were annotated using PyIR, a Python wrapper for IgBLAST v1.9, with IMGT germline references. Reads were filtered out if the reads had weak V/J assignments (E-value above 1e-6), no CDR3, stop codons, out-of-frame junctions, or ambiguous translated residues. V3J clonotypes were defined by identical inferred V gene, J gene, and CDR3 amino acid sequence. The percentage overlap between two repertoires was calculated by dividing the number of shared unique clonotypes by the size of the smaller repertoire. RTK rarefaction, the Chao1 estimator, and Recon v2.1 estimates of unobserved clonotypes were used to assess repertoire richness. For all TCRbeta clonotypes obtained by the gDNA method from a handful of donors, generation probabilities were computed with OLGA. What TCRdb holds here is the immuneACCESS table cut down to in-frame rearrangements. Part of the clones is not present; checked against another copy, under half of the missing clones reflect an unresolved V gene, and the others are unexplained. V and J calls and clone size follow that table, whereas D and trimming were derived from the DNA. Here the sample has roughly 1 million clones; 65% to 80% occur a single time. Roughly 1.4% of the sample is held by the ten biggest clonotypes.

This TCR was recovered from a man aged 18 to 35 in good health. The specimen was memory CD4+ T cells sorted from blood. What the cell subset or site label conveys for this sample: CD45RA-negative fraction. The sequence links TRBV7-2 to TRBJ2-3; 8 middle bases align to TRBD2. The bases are TGTGCCAGCAGCTCAGGGATGGCGGGAGGAACAGATACGCAGTATTTT. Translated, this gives CASSSGMAGGTDTQYF. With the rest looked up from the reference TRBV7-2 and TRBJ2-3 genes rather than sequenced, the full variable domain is GAGVSQSPSNKVTEKGKDVELRCDPISGHTALYWYRQSLGQGLEFLIYFQGNSAPDKSGLPSDRFSAERTGGSVSTLTIQRTQQEDSAVYLCASSSGMAGGTDTQYFGPGTRLTVL.